The rows below give T cell receptor beta chains drawn from one sample of a study of blood T cell repertoires in COVID-19. Repertoires were generated with immunoSEQ multiplex PCR, while TCRdb's copy carries only in-frame clones and drops some. The sample contains 220,000 or so clones, around 83% of which appear only once. The material sequenced was PBMCs or T cells enriched from blood (not recorded which). The receptors were sampled from a woman aged 35 to 49 who had recovered from COVID-19. The CDR3 runs from the conserved cysteine through the conserved F or W. A D gene is named only where the DNA matches it firmly. Size is stated for part of the rows, as once, few or many counts, or as a class when the clone is expanded.

V: TRBV30; size: .; D: .; J: TRBJ1-5; DNA: TGTGCCTGGAATGAACAGGGTTATCAGCCCCAGCATTTT; CDR3: CAWNEQGYQPQHF
V: TRBV6-5; size: .; D: .; J: TRBJ2-1; DNA: TGTGCCAGCACACCAAACAGATTTTCCTACAATGAGCAGTTCTTC; CDR3: CASTPNRFSYNEQFF
V: TRBV4-3; size: .; D: TRBD2; J: TRBJ2-3; DNA: TGCGCCAGCAGCCAAGCCTGGGGCGGGGGAGATACGCAGTATTTT; CDR3: CASSQAWGGGDTQYF
V: TRBV18; size: .; D: .; J: TRBJ1-3; DNA: TGTGCCAGCTCACCTCCCAACGAGGACACCATATATTTT; CDR3: CASSPPNEDTIYF
V: TRBV5-4; size: .; D: TRBD2; J: TRBJ2-1; DNA: TGTGCCAGCAGCCCTAGGACTAGCGGCTCTCCTAGCAAGGAGCAGTTCTTC; CDR3: CASSPRTSGSPSKEQFF
V: TRBV2; size: .; D: TRBD1; J: TRBJ2-5; DNA: TGTGCGCTGGGACAGGGGCAAGAGACCCAGTACTTC; CDR3: CALGQGQETQYF
V: TRBV19; size: .; D: .; J: TRBJ1-2; DNA: TGTGCCAGTAGTATAGGCCGACTTAGAACCGCTAACTATGGCTACACCTTC; CDR3: CASSIGRLRTANYGYTF
V: TRBV9; size: .; D: .; J: TRBJ2-1; DNA: TGTGCCAGCAGTTCAGCGTTGCCCCCCTCCTACAATGAGCAGTTCTTC; CDR3: CASSSALPPSYNEQFF
V: TRBV7-9; size: .; D: TRBD1; J: TRBJ1-5; DNA: TGTGCCAGCAGCTCGACAGGGGGACAGCCCCAGCATTTT; CDR3: CASSSTGGQPQHF
V: TRBV7-9; size: .; D: .; J: TRBJ1-5; DNA: TGTGCCAGCAGCTTACCAGGACAGCAGCCCCAGCATTTT; CDR3: CASSLPGQQPQHF
V: TRBV10-1; size: .; D: .; J: TRBJ1-1; DNA: TGCGCCAGCAGTGACAAGAACACTGAAGCTTTCTTT; CDR3: CASSDKNTEAFF
V: TRBV24-1; size: .; D: TRBD1; J: TRBJ2-3; DNA: TGTGCCACCAGCCCGGGACAGGGAGTGGATACGCAGTATTTT; CDR3: CATSPGQGVDTQYF
V: TRBV18; size: .; D: TRBD1; J: TRBJ1-5; DNA: TGTGCCAGCTCACTTGGGACAGGGAATCAGCCCCAGCATTTT; CDR3: CASSLGTGNQPQHF
V: TRBV5-1; size: few; D: .; J: TRBJ1-6; DNA: TGCGCCAGCAGCTTGGAAGGGGTTAATTCACCCCTCCACTTT; CDR3: CASSLEGVNSPLHF
V: TRBV9; size: once; D: .; J: TRBJ1-2; DNA: TGTGCCAGCAGCGTAGATCAGACAAGCTATGGCTACACCTTC; CDR3: CASSVDQTSYGYTF
V: TRBV7-2; size: .; D: TRBD2; J: TRBJ2-2; DNA: TGTGCCAGCAGACGAAGCGGGAGCACCGGGGAGCTGTTTTTT; CDR3: CASRRSGSTGELFF
V: TRBV19; size: .; D: .; J: TRBJ1-5; DNA: TGTGCCAGTAGGGAACACCGGACATATAGCAATCAGCCCCAGCATTTT; CDR3: CASREHRTYSNQPQHF
V: TRBV4-3; size: .; D: .; J: TRBJ1-2; DNA: TGCGCCAGCAGCCAAGATCAGGGGTTAAACTATGGCTACACCTTC; CDR3: CASSQDQGLNYGYTF
V: TRBV11-3; size: .; D: TRBD1; J: TRBJ2-3; DNA: TGTGCCAGCAGCTCGTATAAGGGGGCCCAGGGGCAGTATTTT; CDR3: CASSSYKGAQGQYF
V: TRBV19; size: .; D: TRBD1; J: TRBJ1-1; DNA: TGTGCCAGTAGTATAGGCGGACAGGGGACGAACACTGAAGCTTTCTTT; CDR3: CASSIGGQGTNTEAFF
V: TRBV30; size: .; D: TRBD1; J: TRBJ2-7; DNA: TGTGCCTGGGGGGAGGGACAGGGGAGCGGGCAGTACTTC; CDR3: CAWGEGQGSGQYF
V: TRBV11-2; size: once; D: TRBD2; J: TRBJ2-2; DNA: TGTGCCAGCAGCCGACTAGCGGGAGATTCCGGGGAGCTGTTTTTT; CDR3: CASSRLAGDSGELFF
V: TRBV24-1; size: .; D: .; J: TRBJ2-7; DNA: TGTGCCACCAGTGGAGGGACAGGGGGGACTAGCGGCTACGAGCAGTACTTC; CDR3: CATSGGTGGTSGYEQYF
V: TRBV5-8; size: .; D: .; J: TRBJ1-2; DNA: TGTGCCAGCAGCTTTCCCCGCATTTATACGGACAGCCCCAACTATGGCTACACCTTC; CDR3: CASSFPRIYTDSPNYGYTF
V: TRBV28; size: .; D: TRBD1; J: TRBJ1-5; DNA: TGTGCCAGCAGTTTTTACTTAGTCTCAGGGGGAAGGAATCAGCCCCAGCATTTT; CDR3: CASSFYLVSGGRNQPQHF
V: TRBV11-2; size: .; D: TRBD2; J: TRBJ2-2; DNA: TGTGCCAGCAGCTTGGTGGGACTAGCGGGAACCGGGGAGCTGTTTTTT; CDR3: CASSLVGLAGTGELFF
V: TRBV29-1; size: once; D: .; J: TRBJ2-1; DNA: TGCAGCGTCAGGTCTAGCGCCTACAATGAGCAGTTCTTC; CDR3: CSVRSSAYNEQFF
V: TRBV29-1; size: .; D: TRBD1; J: TRBJ2-1; DNA: TGCAGCGCTGGGACAGGGCGGAATGAGCAGTTCTTC; CDR3: CSAGTGRNEQFF
V: TRBV7-8; size: .; D: TRBD1; J: TRBJ1-6; DNA: TGTGCCAGCAGCCCGGCGGACAGGGGGAATTCACCCCTCCACTTT; CDR3: CASSPADRGNSPLHF
V: TRBV24-1; size: once; D: TRBD1; J: TRBJ1-2; DNA: TGTGCCACCAGTGATTCGAGGACAGGGGAAGTGGGGGGCTACACCTTC; CDR3: CATSDSRTGEVGGYTF
V: TRBV12-3/TRBV12-4; size: .; D: .; J: TRBJ1-1; DNA: TGTGCCAGCAGTTTTGGGACAATCACTGAAGCTTTCTTT; CDR3: CASSFGTITEAFF
V: TRBV29-1; size: .; D: .; J: TRBJ2-4; DNA: TGCAGCGTTACAGACAAAAACATTCAGTACTTC; CDR3: CSVTDKNIQYF
V: TRBV19; size: .; D: TRBD1; J: TRBJ2-3; DNA: TGTGCCAGTAGTATTCAGGGGGCAGATACGCAGTATTTT; CDR3: CASSIQGADTQYF
V: TRBV10-3; size: once; D: TRBD2; J: TRBJ2-2; DNA: TGTGCCATCAGCGAAGGGCGGGAGGGAGGCGGGGAGCTGTTTTTT; CDR3: CAISEGREGGGELFF
V: TRBV11-3; size: few; D: .; J: TRBJ1-6; DNA: TGTGCCAGCAGCTTAGGCGGAGGGTATTCAAATTCACCCCTCCACTTT; CDR3: CASSLGGGYSNSPLHF
V: TRBV6-5; size: once; D: .; J: TRBJ2-7; DNA: TGTGCCACCCGGACAGTCCAACCCTACGAGCAGTACTTC; CDR3: CATRTVQPYEQYF
V: TRBV13; size: .; D: .; J: TRBJ2-6; DNA: TGTGCCAGCAGCTCCCAGGGAAGTGGGGCCAACGTCCTGACTTTC; CDR3: CASSSQGSGANVLTF
V: TRBV21-1; size: once; D: .; J: TRBJ2-1; DNA: TGTGCCAGCAGGGGCAGGGCGATCTATGAGCAGTTCTTC; CDR3: CASRGRAIYEQFF
V: TRBV7-2; size: .; D: .; J: TRBJ1-1; DNA: TGTGCCAGCAGCAGGAGCGGGCTGAACACTGAAGCTTTCTTT; CDR3: CASSRSGLNTEAFF
V: TRBV2; size: .; D: TRBD1; J: TRBJ2-5; DNA: TGTGCCAGCAGTGACAACAGGGGGCGGCAAGAGACCCAGTACTTC; CDR3: CASSDNRGRQETQYF
V: TRBV29-1; size: once; D: TRBD1; J: TRBJ2-7; DNA: TGCAGCGTGGCGACAGGGACCTACGAGCAGTACTTC; CDR3: CSVATGTYEQYF
V: TRBV5-1; size: .; D: .; J: TRBJ1-1; DNA: TGCGCCAGCAGCTTGGACGGGAGGGACACTGAAGCTTTCTTT; CDR3: CASSLDGRDTEAFF
V: TRBV11-3; size: .; D: .; J: TRBJ2-5; DNA: TGTGCCAGCAGCTTAGTCCTTTCGGGGACCCAGTACTTC; CDR3: CASSLVLSGTQYF
V: TRBV28; size: .; D: TRBD2; J: TRBJ2-7; DNA: TGTGCCAGCAGCCCCACGGCGGGAGGGCAGTACTTC; CDR3: CASSPTAGGQYF
V: TRBV5-1; size: .; D: .; J: TRBJ1-6; DNA: TGCGCCAGCAGCTTGGCCAGGGTGGGTTCACCCCTCCACTTT; CDR3: CASSLARVGSPLHF
V: TRBV18; size: .; D: TRBD1; J: TRBJ1-1; DNA: TGTGCCAGCTCACCTTCTACGGACAGGGTTAACACTGAAGCTTTCTTT; CDR3: CASSPSTDRVNTEAFF
V: TRBV19; size: .; D: .; J: TRBJ1-1; DNA: TGTGCCAGTAGTGGTTCGGGAGACACTGAAGCTTTCTTT; CDR3: CASSGSGDTEAFF
V: TRBV19; size: once; D: TRBD1; J: TRBJ1-1; DNA: TGTGCCAGTAGTGAGGCAGGGGGCTCGTGGACTGAAGCTTTCTTT; CDR3: CASSEAGGSWTEAFF
V: TRBV4-3; size: .; D: .; J: TRBJ2-5; DNA: TGCGCCAGCAGCCAAGAGTGGAGGGCCATCTTTGGTGAGACCCAGTACTTC; CDR3: CASSQEWRAIFGETQYF
V: TRBV5-5; size: .; D: .; J: TRBJ2-1; DNA: TGTGCCAGCATACGGGAGAATGAGCAGTTCTTC; CDR3: CASIRENEQFF
V: TRBV2; size: .; D: TRBD1; J: TRBJ2-5; DNA: TGTGCCAGCAGCGGAACAGGGGGCTACCAAGAGACCCAGTACTTC; CDR3: CASSGTGGYQETQYF
V: TRBV11-2; size: .; D: .; J: TRBJ2-3; DNA: TGTGCCAGCAGCCTCTCCACAGATACGCAGTATTTT; CDR3: CASSLSTDTQYF
V: TRBV19; size: .; D: .; J: TRBJ2-5; DNA: TGTGCCAGTAGTACCTCCGGGACTCAAGAGACCCAGTACTTC; CDR3: CASSTSGTQETQYF
V: TRBV11-2; size: .; D: TRBD2; J: TRBJ2-1; DNA: TGTGCCAGCAGCCTGTTCGCGCCCAGGGCGGGAGTCCCCTACAATGAGCAGTTCTTC; CDR3: CASSLFAPRAGVPYNEQFF
V: TRBV3-1/TRBV3-2; size: .; D: .; J: TRBJ2-1; DNA: TGTGCCAGCAGCCAAGACCGCGCGGCATCCTACAATGAGCAGTTCTTC; CDR3: CASSQDRAASYNEQFF